This paragraph reports one T cell receptor (beta chain). Its cognate antigen is unknown. The CDR3 extends over 15 amino acids. V lost 3 bases, J lost 0 bases, and 9 bases lay in between. Per the germline V gene, CDR1 is MGHRA and CDR2 is YSYEKL. The sample is drawn from a study of cytomegalovirus exposure and HLA in healthy donors. Study observations and caveats: In vitro, three CMV-associated chains proved specific for CMV antigens.

Both 60 Vbeta primers and 13 Jbeta primers went into the PCR. Assay used: immunoSEQ multiplex PCR; TCRdb lists only in-frame clones, some missing. The data show about 260,000 clones, roughly two thirds seen once. This sequence originates from a female donor in good health and CMV-seronegative. The sequenced material came from PBMCs. This rearrangement joins TRBV4-1 to TRBJ2-1; the D gene is possibly TRBD2 (5 bases). The CDR3 nucleotides are TGCGCCAGCAGCCAGGAGCGGTTCTCCTACAATGAGCAGTTCTTC. Translated, it gives CASSQERFSYNEQFF.